This TCR beta chain was sequenced during a study of vaccination and CD4 T cells after COVID-19. As for the study in general: Several convalescent cases were mild and one was severe, and all had been SARS-CoV-2 positive by nasal swab PCR.

The Oncomine TCR Beta short-read assay was applied to DNA of cultured CD4+ T cells. Each CDR3 protein is one row after TCRdb ran MiXCR on the PCR reads. The data contain around 7,000 distinct CDR3 sequences, 70% to 75% of them singletons. Treatment meaning: approximately 9-day PBMC culture with coronavirus spike peptide pools or control peptides (ViraFEST assay). A note on this clonotype: What it binds is unknown. Its ends do not fully match the called genes, so a read error is possible.

The CDR3 sequence is 17 residues long. Looked up from germline, CDR1 is DFQATT and CDR2 is SNEGSKA (reference sequence). The TCR was taken from a human donor who had recovered from COVID-19. This sequence joins TRBV20-1 and TRBJ1-5; perhaps TRBD1 as D (6 bases). The material sequenced was CD4+ T cells from blood, cultured in vitro. CDR3 protein: CSASFVKGGYSNQLQHF. DNA of the CDR3: TGCAGTGCTAGTTTCGTAAAAGGGGGTTATAGCAATCAGCTCCAGCATTTT.